This TCR beta chain was documented in a study of early T cells in non-severe SARS-CoV-2 infection. Turning to the study itself: The sequenced material was bulk RNA from unsorted whole blood, and its chains were unpaired. Study-level findings and limits: A preference for anti-spike CD8 responses marked VDJdb matching, which missed private and CD4 specificities.

Tagging with unique molecular identifiers was applied to individual cDNA molecules. TCRdb fed the 5' RACE reads into MiXCR, producing one record per CDR3 protein. The table has 50,000 or so distinct CDR3 sequences, 12% seen once. Germline values: CDR1 MNHEY, CDR2 SVGEGT. V trimming: 7 bases; J trimming: 6 bases; junction bases outside the gene matches: 11. The CDR3 covers 14 residues. Ten or more counts support this clonotype. Its target is not known. The sample consisted of whole blood. The sequence was collected from an adult who was a healthcare worker with PCR-confirmed SARS-CoV-2 infection or an uninfected control (not recorded which). The genes are TRBV6-2 or TRBV6-3 and TRBJ1-1, with 7 bases lining up with TRBD1. Here the CDR3 reads CASTPTGSTSEAFF. CDR3 sequence (DNA): TGTGCCAGCACCCCGACAGGGTCTACGTCTGAAGCTTTCTTT.